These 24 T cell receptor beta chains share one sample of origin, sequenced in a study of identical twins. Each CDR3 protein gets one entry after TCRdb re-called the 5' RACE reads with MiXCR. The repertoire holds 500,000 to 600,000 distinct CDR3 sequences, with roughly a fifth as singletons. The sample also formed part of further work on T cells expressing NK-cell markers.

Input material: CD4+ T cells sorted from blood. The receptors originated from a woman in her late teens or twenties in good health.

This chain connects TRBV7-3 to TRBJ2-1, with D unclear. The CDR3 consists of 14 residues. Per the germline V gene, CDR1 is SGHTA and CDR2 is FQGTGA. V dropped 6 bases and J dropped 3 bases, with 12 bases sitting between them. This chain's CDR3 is CASSPTPGYNEQFF. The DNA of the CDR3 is TGTGCCAGCAGTCCTACCCCGGGCTACAATGAGCAGTTCTTC.

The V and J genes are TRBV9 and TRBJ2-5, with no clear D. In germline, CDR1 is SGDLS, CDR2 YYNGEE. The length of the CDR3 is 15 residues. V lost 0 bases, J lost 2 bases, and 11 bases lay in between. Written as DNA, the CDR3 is TGTGCCAGCAGCGTAGGCCCGGCAGGTCAAGAGACCCAGTACTTC. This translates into CASSVGPAGQETQYF.

The DNA of the CDR3 is TGTGCCAGCAGTTTAAGTTGGGGGACCCAGTACTTC. This translates into CASSLSWGTQYF. The genes are TRBV12-3 or TRBV12-4 and TRBJ2-5, with D uncertain. The V end was cut by 2 bases, the J end by 7 bases, with 8 bases between. The CDR3 is 12 amino acids.

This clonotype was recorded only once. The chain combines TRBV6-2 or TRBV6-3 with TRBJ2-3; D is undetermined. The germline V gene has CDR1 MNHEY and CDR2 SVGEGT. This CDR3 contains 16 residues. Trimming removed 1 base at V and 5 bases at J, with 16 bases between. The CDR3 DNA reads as TGTGCCAGCAGTTACTTGTCTCCGAGGTTCCAAGATACGCAGTATTTT. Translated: CASSYLSPRFQDTQYF.

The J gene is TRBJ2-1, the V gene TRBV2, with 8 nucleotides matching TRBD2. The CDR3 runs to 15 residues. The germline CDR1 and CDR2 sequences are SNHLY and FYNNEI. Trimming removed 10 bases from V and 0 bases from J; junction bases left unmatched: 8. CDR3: CAKNTGTSSYNEQFF. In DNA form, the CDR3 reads TGTGCCAAGAACACCGGGACTAGCTCCTACAATGAGCAGTTCTTC.

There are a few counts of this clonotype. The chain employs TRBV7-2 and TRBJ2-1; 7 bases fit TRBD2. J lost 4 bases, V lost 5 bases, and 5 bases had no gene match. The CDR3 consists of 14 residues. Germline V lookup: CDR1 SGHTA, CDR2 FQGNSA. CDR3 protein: CASSPRREYNEQFF. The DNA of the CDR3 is TGTGCCAGCAGCCCCCGGCGGGAGTACAATGAGCAGTTCTTC. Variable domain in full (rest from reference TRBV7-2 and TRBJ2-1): GAGVSQSPSNKVTEKGKDVELRCDPISGHTALYWYRQSLGQGLEFLIYFQGNSAPDKSGLPSDRFSAERTGGSVSTLTIQRTQQEDSAVYLCASSPRREYNEQFFGPGTRLTVL.

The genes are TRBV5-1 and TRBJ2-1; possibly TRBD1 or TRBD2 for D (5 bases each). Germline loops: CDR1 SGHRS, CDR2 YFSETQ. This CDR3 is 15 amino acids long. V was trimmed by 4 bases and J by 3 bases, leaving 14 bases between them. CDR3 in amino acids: CASSAGTSRYNEQFF. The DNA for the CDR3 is TGCGCCAGCAGCGCCGGGACGAGCCGCTACAATGAGCAGTTCTTC.

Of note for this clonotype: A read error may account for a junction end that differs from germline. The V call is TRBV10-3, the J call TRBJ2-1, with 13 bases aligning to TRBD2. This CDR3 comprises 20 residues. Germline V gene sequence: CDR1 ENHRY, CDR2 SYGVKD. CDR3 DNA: TGTGCCAACAGTGAGCCCCAGACTAGCGGGGGGCCTTCCCCTCGCAATGAGCAGTTCTTC. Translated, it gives CANSEPQTSGGPSPRNEQFF.

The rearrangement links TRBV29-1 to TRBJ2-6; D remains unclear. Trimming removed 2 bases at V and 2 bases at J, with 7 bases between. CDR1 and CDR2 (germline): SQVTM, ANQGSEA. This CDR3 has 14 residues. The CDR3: CSVEFPPGANVLTF. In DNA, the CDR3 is TGCAGCGTTGAATTTCCCCCTGGGGCCAACGTCCTGACTTTC.

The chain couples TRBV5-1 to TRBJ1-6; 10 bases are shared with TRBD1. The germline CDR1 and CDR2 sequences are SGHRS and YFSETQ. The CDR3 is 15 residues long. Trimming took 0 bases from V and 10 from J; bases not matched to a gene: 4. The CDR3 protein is CASSLVSDRGSPLHF. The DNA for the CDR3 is TGCGCCAGCAGCTTGGTGTCGGACAGGGGGTCACCCCTCCACTTT.

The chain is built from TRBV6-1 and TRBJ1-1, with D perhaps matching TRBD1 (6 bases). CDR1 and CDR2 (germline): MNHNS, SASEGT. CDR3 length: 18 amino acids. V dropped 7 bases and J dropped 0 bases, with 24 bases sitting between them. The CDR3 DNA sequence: TGTGCCAGCATCCAGAGGGGGGGGGTTGGTTTGGTGAACACTGAAGCTTTCTTT. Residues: CASIQRGGVGLVNTEAFF.

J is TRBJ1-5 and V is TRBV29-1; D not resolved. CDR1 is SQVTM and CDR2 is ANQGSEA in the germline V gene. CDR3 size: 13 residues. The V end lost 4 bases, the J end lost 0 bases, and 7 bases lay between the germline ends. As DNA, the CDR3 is TGCAGCGTTGGACGGGGTAGCAATCAGCCCCAGCATTTT. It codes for CSVGRGSNQPQHF.

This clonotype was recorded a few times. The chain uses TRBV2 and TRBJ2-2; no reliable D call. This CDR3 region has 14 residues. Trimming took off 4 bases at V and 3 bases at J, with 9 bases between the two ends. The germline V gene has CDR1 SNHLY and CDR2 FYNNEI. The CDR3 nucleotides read TGTGCCAGCAGTGTACGGGTGGACACCGGGGAGCTGTTTTTT. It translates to CASSVRVDTGELFF.

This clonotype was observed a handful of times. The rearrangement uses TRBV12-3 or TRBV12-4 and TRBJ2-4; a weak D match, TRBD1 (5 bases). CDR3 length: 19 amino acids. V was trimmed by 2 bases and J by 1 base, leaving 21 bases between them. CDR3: CASSLIPLSVPGAKNIQYF. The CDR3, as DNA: TGTGCCAGCAGTTTAATCCCCCTCTCGGTCCCAGGGGCCAAAAACATTCAGTACTTC.

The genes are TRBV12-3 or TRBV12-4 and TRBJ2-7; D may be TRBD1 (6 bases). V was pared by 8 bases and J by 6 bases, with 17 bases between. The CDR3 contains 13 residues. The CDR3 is CASLLTRGSEQYF. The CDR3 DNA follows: TGTGCCAGCTTACTCACGAGGGGGTCCGAGCAGTACTTC.

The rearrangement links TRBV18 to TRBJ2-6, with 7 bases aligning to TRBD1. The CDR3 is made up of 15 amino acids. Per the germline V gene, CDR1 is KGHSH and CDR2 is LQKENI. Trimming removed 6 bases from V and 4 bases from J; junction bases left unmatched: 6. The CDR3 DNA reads TGTGCCAGCTCCCACAGGGGAGAAGGGGCCAACGTCCTGACTTTC. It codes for CASSHRGEGANVLTF.

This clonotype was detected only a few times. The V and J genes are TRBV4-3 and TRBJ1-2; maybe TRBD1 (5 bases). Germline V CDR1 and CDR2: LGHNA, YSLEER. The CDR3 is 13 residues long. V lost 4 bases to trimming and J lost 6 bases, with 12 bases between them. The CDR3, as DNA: TGCGCCAGCAGCCCCAGGGTCGGGGATGGCTACACCTTC. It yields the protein CASSPRVGDGYTF.

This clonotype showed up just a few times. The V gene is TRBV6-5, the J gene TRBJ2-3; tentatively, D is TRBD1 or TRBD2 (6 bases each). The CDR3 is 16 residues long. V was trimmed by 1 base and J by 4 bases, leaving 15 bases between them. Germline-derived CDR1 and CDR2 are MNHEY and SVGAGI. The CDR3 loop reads CASSYYRTGGPDTQYF. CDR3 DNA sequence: TGTGCCAGCAGTTACTATAGGACTGGGGGGCCAGATACGCAGTATTTT.

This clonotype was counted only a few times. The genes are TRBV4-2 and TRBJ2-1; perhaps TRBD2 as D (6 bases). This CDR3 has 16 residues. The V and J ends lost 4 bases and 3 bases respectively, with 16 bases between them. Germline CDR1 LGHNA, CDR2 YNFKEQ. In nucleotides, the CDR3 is TGTGCCAGCAGCCTCCTCGAGGCGGGGATCTACAATGAGCAGTTCTTC. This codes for CASSLLEAGIYNEQFF.

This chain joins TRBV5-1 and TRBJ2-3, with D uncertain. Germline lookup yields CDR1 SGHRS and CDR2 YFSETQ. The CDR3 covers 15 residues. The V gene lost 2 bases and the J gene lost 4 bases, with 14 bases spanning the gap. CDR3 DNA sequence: TGCGCCAGCAGCTTAGAACCCCTCCCGGCAGATACGCAGTATTTT. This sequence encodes CASSLEPLPADTQYF.

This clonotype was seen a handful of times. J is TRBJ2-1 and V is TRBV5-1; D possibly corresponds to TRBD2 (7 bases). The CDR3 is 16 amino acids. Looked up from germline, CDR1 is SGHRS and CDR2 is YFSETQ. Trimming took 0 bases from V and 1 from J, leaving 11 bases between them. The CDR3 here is CASSLGGGFSYNEQFF. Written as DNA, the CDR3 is TGCGCCAGCAGCTTGGGCGGGGGCTTTTCCTACAATGAGCAGTTCTTC.

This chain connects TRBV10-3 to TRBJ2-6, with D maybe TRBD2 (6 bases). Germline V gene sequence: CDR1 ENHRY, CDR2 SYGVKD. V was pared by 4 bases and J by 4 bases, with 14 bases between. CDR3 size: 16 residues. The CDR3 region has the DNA TGTGCCATCAGTGGGGCCGACGCGGGGGGGGCCAACGTCCTGACTTTC. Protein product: CAISGADAGGANVLTF.

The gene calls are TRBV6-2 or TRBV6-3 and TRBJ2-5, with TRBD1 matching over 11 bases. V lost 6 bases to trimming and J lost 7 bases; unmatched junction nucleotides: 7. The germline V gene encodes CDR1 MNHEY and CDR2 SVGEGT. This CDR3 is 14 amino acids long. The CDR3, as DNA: TGTGCCAGCAGCCCCGGGACAGGGGGACTGACCCAGTACTTC. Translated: CASSPGTGGLTQYF.

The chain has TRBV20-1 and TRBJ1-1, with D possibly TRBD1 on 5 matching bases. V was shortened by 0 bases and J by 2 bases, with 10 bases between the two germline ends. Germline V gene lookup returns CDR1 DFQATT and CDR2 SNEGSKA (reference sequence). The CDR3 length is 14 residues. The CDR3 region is CSAREPGRNTEAFF. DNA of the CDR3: TGCAGTGCTAGAGAGCCAGGGAGAAACACTGAAGCTTTCTTT.